The clone carrying this T cell receptor beta chain was seen only a few times. This sample is part of a study of T cell changes during pregnancy in multiple sclerosis. This CDR3 spans 15 amino acids. The germline gives CDR1 KGHSH, CDR2 LQKENI. Trimming pared 8 bases from V and 0 bases from J, leaving 16 bases between. Clones were sequenced by immunoSEQ multiplex PCR, and TCRdb holds only the in-frame ones, with some missing. The table lists 15,000 to 20,000 clones, roughly 88% of them singletons. The sequencing here drew on CD8+ T cells from peripheral blood mononuclear cells, taken in the third trimester of pregnancy. This sequence joins TRBV18 and TRBJ1-1; a weak D match, TRBD1 (6 bases). The TCR comes from a female donor in good health, enrolled as a control in a pregnancy study. CDR3 residues: CASHGLQGLNTEAFF. CDR3 DNA sequence: TGTGCCAGCCACGGACTTCAGGGGTTGAACACTGAAGCTTTCTTT.